Included here is one T cell receptor beta chain sequence, with context. Its binding antigen is unknown. No base quality information exists; no much larger clone differs at one position. The data belong to a study of brain T cells in children with intractable seizures (dated by TCRdb to the early 2020s). With respect to the entire study: Resected brain tissue from approximately 55 pediatric epilepsy surgery cases was first screened for immune gene transcripts using a NanoString immunology panel. Among the roughly 12 selected surgery cases, pre-surgery blood was additionally sequenced for eight, leaving four cases with brain tissue only.

The sample's time point label, in plain terms: resected brain tissue, or blood drawn just prior to surgery. The surgery cases with the highest brain T cell transcript signatures were chosen for TCR beta chain sequencing of brain tissue, and also of blood when blood was available. Before surgery, the patients had been given at least one anti-epileptic drug. The TCR-sequenced patients were children whose drug-resistant epilepsy was caused by tuberous sclerosis complex, focal cortical dysplasia, Rasmussen encephalitis or hemimegalencephaly. Blood samples were collected immediately before the epilepsy surgery. The Monarch genomic DNA purification kit was used to extract bulk genomic DNA from unsorted brain tissue and from whole blood. TCR beta chain sequences were generated from genomic DNA using the immunoSEQ assay. Per the original workflow: CDR3 sequences that did not begin with the conserved framework cysteine at position 104 were removed by hand. To get clonality, the normalized Shannon's Diversity Index was subtracted from one, giving values from 0 (maximal diversity) to 1 (oligoclonal). Differences in the frequency of the same CDR3 between samples, such as brain versus blood, were assessed with chi-squared comparison-of-proportions tests. Public clonotypes were identified by searching immuneACCESS, and similarity to known antiviral clonotypes was assessed with the VDJdb browser. This immuneACCESS table, as held by TCRdb, lists in-frame sequences with V and J called but not all clones. Of the missing ones, under half trace to an unresolved V gene in checked studies; the others have no known cause. The V and J calls and clone size come from that table; D and trimming were worked out from the DNA. The sample profile shows just under 65,000 clones; roughly 95% of them were found once. The top ten clones comprise over 0.35% of the sample.

Here is what the overall study found, with its caveats: The patients' HCMV serostatus was not known, and viral specificity was inferred solely from CDR3 sequence similarity. Sequencing depth differed between pre- and post-surgery blood, so clones missing from the pre-surgery sample may reflect undersampling.

The germline V end is reduced by 2 bases and the J end by 6 bases; junction bases left unmatched: 7. From the cysteine through the phenylalanine, the CDR3 covers 14 amino acids. The retained sequence is limited to the CDR3, 42 bases, with the frame set at the first base. For CDR1 and CDR2, the germline V gene lists SQVTM and ANQGSEA. The sequencing used peripheral blood, collected at surgery. The TCR originated in a boy younger than two with focal cortical dysplasia and intractable seizures. The chain was built from TRBV29-1 and TRBJ1-1; the central 9 bases match TRBD1. CDR3 protein: CSVEPTGGSAEAFF. The DNA sequence is as follows: TGCAGCGTTGAACCCACAGGGGGCAGCGCTGAAGCTTTCTTT.